This T cell receptor (beta chain) was recorded in a study of blood T cell repertoires in COVID-19 (TCRdb year 2020). General notes on the study: Samples covering the acute and convalescent phases of COVID-19 were provided by collaborators in the United States, Italy and Spain. The samples were drawn from two sources: the first 160 participants of the ongoing ImmuneRACE study, and 950 to 1,500 subjects contributed by 6 global collaborators. The material from the prospective study consisted of cDNA or gDNA derived from T cells, B-cell-depleted T cells, or PBMCs. The repertoires were made available in a free public database intended to serve as a resource for research on the immune response to SARS-CoV-2. Sample metadata almost always included a de-identified subject ID, COVID-19 status, age in years and sex. Subjects who had been exposed to COVID-19, were actively infected with it, or had recovered from it provided the deeply sampled blood TCRbeta repertoires that made up the dataset. Where available, HLA class I and class II types were taken from metadata supplied by the sample provider and were not determined by assay-based typing.

Its CDR3 holds 16 amino acids, cysteine through phenylalanine. The sequence is cut down to CDR3 DNA, 48 bases in frame from base 1. V is clipped by 3 bases and J by 4 bases, and the sequence between their germline boundaries is 16 bases long. The germline V gene sets CDR1 to SGHNT and CDR2 to YENEEA. Participants in the prospective study were enrolled through a virtual design, were aged about 18 to 100 years, and lived in about 25 United States geographic areas. In the prospective study, participants were assigned to cohorts based on the clinical history participants reported in a screening survey and a study questionnaire. In the prospective study, whole blood, serum and a nasopharyngeal or oropharyngeal swab were collected from each participant by mobile phlebotomists. Participants in the prospective study had the option to provide additional blood draws and questionnaires over a roughly two-month period. Before DNA extraction, blood samples from the prospective study were shipped at room temperature or frozen.

Study-wide findings and limitations: The quantity of clinical and demographic metadata differed by source and by participant and was supplied without curation.

For this clone: Its specific antigen is unknown. Base qualities are missing; no much larger clone stands one base away.

The immunoSEQ Assay, a bias-controlled multiplex PCR, was used to amplify TCRbeta CDR3 regions from genomic DNA. The source study handled its data this way. Within the assay, amplification of reference gene primers was used to estimate how many nucleated cells each sample contained. To quantify the absolute abundance of each unique TCRbeta CDR3 rearrangement, sequence reads were collapsed and filtered. For each sample, productive Simpson clonality was calculated by taking the square root of Simpson's diversity index across productive rearrangements. TCRdb obtained this table from immuneACCESS and retained in-frame rearrangements with V and J assigned. These tables miss some clones; where compared with another copy, unresolved V genes account for less than half of the shortfall, and the remainder is unexplained. V, J and clone size derive from that table, while D and trimming were established from the DNA sequence. The sample records about 200,000 clones, 86% of which are singletons. The ten largest clones represent 3% to 4% of the sample.

This receptor chain uses TRBV11-3 and TRBJ1-3, with no confident D gene call. The sample taken for sequencing was PBMCs or T cells enriched from blood (not recorded which). The source of this sequence is a middle-aged woman with acute COVID-19. The DNA is TGTGCCAGCAGCTTCGCCGGGTCGGGGTCCGGAAACACCATATATTTT. Its protein reads: CASSFAGSGSGNTIYF.